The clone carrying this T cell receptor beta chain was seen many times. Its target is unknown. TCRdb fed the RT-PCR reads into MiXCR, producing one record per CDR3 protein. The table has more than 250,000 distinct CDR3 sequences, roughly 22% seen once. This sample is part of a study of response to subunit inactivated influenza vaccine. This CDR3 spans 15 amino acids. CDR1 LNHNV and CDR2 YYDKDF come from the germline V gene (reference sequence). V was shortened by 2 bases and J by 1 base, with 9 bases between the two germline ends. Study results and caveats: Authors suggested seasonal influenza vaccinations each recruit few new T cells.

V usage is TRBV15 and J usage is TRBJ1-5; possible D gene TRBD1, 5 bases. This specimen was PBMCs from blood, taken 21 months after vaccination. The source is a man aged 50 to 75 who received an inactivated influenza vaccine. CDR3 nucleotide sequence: TGTGCCACCAGCAGAAGACAGAGAAGCAATCAGCCCCAGCATTTT. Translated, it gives CATSRRQRSNQPQHF. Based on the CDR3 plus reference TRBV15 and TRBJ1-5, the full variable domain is DAMVIQNPRYQVTQFGKPVTLSCSQTLNHNVMYWYQQKSSQAPKLLFHYYDKDFNNEADTPDNFQSRRPNTSFCFLDIRSPGLGDTAMYLCATSRRQRSNQPQHFGDGTRLSIL.